These 5 T cell receptor beta chains were all obtained from the same sample, sequenced in a study of cytomegalovirus exposure and HLA in healthy donors. Data came from immunoSEQ multiplex PCR; TCRdb stores just in-frame clones and leaves some out. The profile shows 200,000 to 250,000 clones, 87% of them singletons. Sequencing was performed on PBMCs. These receptors all come from a young woman in good health and CMV-seropositive.

This rearrangement joins TRBV19 to TRBJ1-2; 9 nucleotides align to TRBD1. The CDR3 is 14 residues long. Germline assignment: CDR1 LNHDA and CDR2 SQIVND (reference sequence). V was pared by 5 bases and J by 8 bases, with 9 bases of the junction left unmatched. CDR3: CASSYRDRVEGYTF. The DNA of the CDR3 is TGTGCCAGTAGTTACCGGGACAGGGTTGAAGGCTACACCTTC.

The CDR3 sequence is CASSLSTGYETQYF. The DNA for the CDR3 is TGTGCCAGCAGCTTGTCTACAGGGTACGAGACCCAGTACTTC. The chain is built from TRBV5-6 and TRBJ2-5, with TRBD1 as a possible D gene (6 bases). The length of the CDR3 is 14 residues. The V end was cut by 1 base, the J end by 5 bases, with 12 bases between. Germline CDR1 and CDR2: SGHDT and YYEEEE.

This chain joins TRBV6-1 and TRBJ2-3; TRBD1 matches 7 bases. This CDR3 has 15 amino acids. Germline V gives CDR1 MNHNS, CDR2 SASEGT. The V segment lost 6 bases and the J segment 2 bases; nucleotides outside the gene matches: 8. CDR3 DNA sequence: TGTGCCAGCAGGCCGGACAGGCCAAACACAGATACGCAGTATTTT. Its protein product is CASRPDRPNTDTQYF.

The rearrangement joins TRBV5-5 to TRBJ1-2; D might be TRBD1 (6 bases). CDR3 size: 14 residues. CDR1 is SGHKS and CDR2 is YYEKEE in the germline V gene (reference sequence). Trimming removed 7 bases at V and 9 bases at J, with 22 bases between. The CDR3 DNA reads TGTGCCAGCTTTAGGACGGTGGGGGCCTCCAGCTACACCTTC. Translation gives CASFRTVGASSYTF.

This sequence joins TRBV19 and TRBJ1-1; 8 nucleotides align to TRBD1. This CDR3 region has 14 residues. J gave up 2 bases and V 5 bases, and 4 bases lay outside the gene matches. Germline V gene data show CDR1 as LNHDA and CDR2 as SQIVND (reference sequence). CDR3 sequence reads: CASSVGQANTEAFF. As DNA, the CDR3 is TGTGCCAGTAGTGTGGGACAGGCAAACACTGAAGCTTTCTTT.